A single sample is the source of the 21 T cell receptor beta chains below, sequenced in a study of T cell clonotyping in hematopoietic cell transplantation. Produced via immunoSEQ multiplex PCR; TCRdb's table is partial and in-frame only. The data hold roughly 17,000 clones, with 90% to 95% observed a single time. Time point defined: recipient sample about 28 days before transplant, after cytoreduction. The sequencing used peripheral blood mononuclear cells, collected before stem cell transplant. The origin of the receptors is a man in his late teens or twenties with biphenotypic leukemia. Some clones in this sample may be carry-over from other donors' samples.

The chain uses TRBV5-1 and TRBJ1-6, with D hard to call. V dropped 0 bases and J dropped 3 bases, with 4 bases sitting between them. The CDR3 runs 14 residues. Germline CDR1 SGHRS, CDR2 YFSETQ. Written as DNA, the CDR3 is TGCGCCAGCAGCTTGGGAGGCTATAATTCACCCCTCCACTTT. This encodes CASSLGGYNSPLHF.

The V call is TRBV5-1, the J call TRBJ2-7; D unclear. The V end lost 5 bases, the J end lost 1 base, and 4 bases lay between the germline ends. The CDR3 contains 11 residues. The germline V gene has CDR1 SGHRS and CDR2 YFSETQ. The CDR3 is CASRGSYEQYF. CDR3 sequence (DNA): TGCGCCAGCAGGGGGTCCTACGAGCAGTACTTC.

This clone appeared a single time. The rearrangement joins TRBV30 to TRBJ1-5, with 7 positions matching TRBD1. The CDR3 totals 12 residues. Germline CDR1 GTSNPN, CDR2 SVGIG (reference sequence). The V gene end was trimmed by 2 bases and the J gene end by 6 bases; junction bases not matched to a gene: 1. CDR3: CAWSPGGQPQHF. For the CDR3, the DNA is TGTGCCTGGAGTCCAGGGGGTCAGCCCCAGCATTTT.

This sequence joins TRBV7-2 and TRBJ2-5; 12 nucleotides align to TRBD2. Germline trimming cut 5 bases from V and 2 bases from J; bases unmatched to any gene: 6. The CDR3 has 16 amino acids. Germline lookup yields CDR1 SGHTA and CDR2 FQGNSA. DNA for the CDR3: TGTGCCAGCAGCCAGGGGACTAGCGGGTATCAAGAGACCCAGTACTTC. Translated, it gives CASSQGTSGYQETQYF.

V gene TRBV5-1 combines with J gene TRBJ2-7; D might be TRBD1 (6 bases). Germline V gene data show CDR1 as SGHRS and CDR2 as YFSETQ. This CDR3 contains 15 residues. Deletions cut 5 bases from V and 4 bases from J, with 19 bases between. The CDR3 DNA reads as TGCGCCAGCAGTCCATCCGGGACCAGGGGATACGAGCAGTACTTC. This sequence encodes CASSPSGTRGYEQYF.

The V call is TRBV30, the J call TRBJ2-5; D ambiguous. The CDR3 spans 11 residues. The germline V gene has CDR1 GTSNPN and CDR2 SVGIG (reference sequence). Trimming took 0 bases from V and 5 from J, leaving 4 bases between them. CDR3 sequence reads: CAWSVGETQYF. The CDR3 bases are TGTGCCTGGAGTGTCGGTGAGACCCAGTACTTC.

This clone was found once. J is TRBJ1-1 and V is TRBV30; D perhaps matches TRBD1 (6 bases). CDR1 is GTSNPN, CDR2 SVGIG, per germline (reference sequence). V lost 0 bases and J lost 4, with 12 bases in between. The CDR3 spans 14 residues. CDR3 coding DNA: TGTGCCTGGAGTGTAGGGGGAGGGAGCACTGAAGCTTTCTTT. Protein sequence: CAWSVGGGSTEAFF.

This clone was seen a single time. The CDR3, as DNA: TGTGCCAGCAGCGAGAGACAGGGATTCGAGACCCAGTACTTC. Translating gives CASSERQGFETQYF. The rearrangement links TRBV9 to TRBJ2-5; the match to TRBD1 covers 7 bases. CDR3 length equals 14 residues. After removal of 3 bases from V and 5 bases from J, the junction contained 7 bases not matched to a gene. Germline lookup yields CDR1 SGDLS and CDR2 YYNGEE.

This clone appeared a single time. This sequence joins TRBV13 and TRBJ2-2; D possibly corresponds to TRBD1 (5 bases). Trimming stripped 2 bases from V and 1 base from J, with 17 bases between. The germline V gene has CDR1 PRHDT and CDR2 FYEKMQ (reference sequence). The CDR3 extends over 18 amino acids. This CDR3 reads CASSLSVRAKENTGELFF. Written as DNA, the CDR3 is TGTGCCAGCAGCTTAAGTGTCAGGGCAAAAGAGAACACCGGGGAGCTGTTTTTT.

This chain connects TRBV7-6 to TRBJ2-5, with 7 nucleotides matching TRBD2. CDR3 size: 16 residues. V gave up 2 bases and J gave up 3 bases; unmatched junction bases: 9. Germline CDR1 SGHVS, CDR2 FNYEAQ. The CDR3 loop reads CASSLSIGGREETQYF. CDR3 sequence (DNA): TGTGCCAGCAGCTTAAGTATTGGGGGGAGGGAAGAGACCCAGTACTTC.

This chain links TRBV6-1 with TRBJ1-5; tentative D call: TRBD1 (5 bases). CDR3 length: 13 amino acids. The V gene lost 10 bases and the J gene lost 4 bases, with 14 bases spanning the gap. Germline CDR1 and CDR2: MNHNS and SASEGT. CDR3 in DNA: TGTGCCACCCGGGGGGTCACTAATCAGCCCCAGCATTTT. Translation gives CATRGVTNQPQHF.

This clone was counted only a few times. The chain joins TRBV30 to TRBJ2-1, with 7 positions matching TRBD1. Trimming removed 2 bases from V and 0 bases from J; junction bases left unmatched: 7. CDR1 is GTSNPN and CDR2 is SVGIG in the germline V gene (reference sequence). This CDR3 has 16 residues. CDR3 in amino acids: CAWSSQGLSSYNEQFF. The CDR3 DNA reads as TGTGCCTGGAGTTCACAGGGGCTGAGCTCCTACAATGAGCAGTTCTTC.

V is TRBV28 and J is TRBJ2-7; a possible D gene is TRBD2 (5 bases). The CDR3 spans 13 residues. V was cut by 11 bases and J by 4 bases, with 18 bases left in between. Germline-derived CDR1 and CDR2 are MDHEN and SYDVKM. CDR3 loop: CAALGQSSYEQYF. The CDR3 region has the DNA TGTGCCGCACTAGGGCAGTCGTCGTACGAGCAGTACTTC. Based on the CDR3 plus reference TRBV28 and TRBJ2-7, the full variable domain is DVKVTQSSRYLVKRTGEKVFLECVQDMDHENMFWYRQDPGLGLRLIYFSYDVKMKEKGDIPEGYSVSREKKERFSLILESASTNQTSMYLCAALGQSSYEQYFGPGTRLTVT.

This clone was counted once. At one end, the junction sequence differs from germline, possibly due to a read error. CDR3 residues: CASSQETGLYGYTF. Written as DNA, the CDR3 is TGCGCCAGCAGCCAAGAGACAGGATTATATGGCTACACCTTC. This rearrangement joins TRBV5-4 to TRBJ1-2, with TRBD1 as a possible D gene (6 bases). Germline V gene lookup returns CDR1 SGHNT and CDR2 YYREEE (reference sequence). This CDR3 spans 14 amino acids.

V usage is TRBV5-8 and J usage is TRBJ1-5; D gene uncertain. Germline CDR1 and CDR2: SGHTS and YDEGEE. CDR3 size: 14 residues. V shed 2 bases and J shed 4 bases, with 10 bases lying between them. The CDR3 nucleotides are TGTGCCAGCAGCTTCCCGGCTAAAAATCAGCCCCAGCATTTT. This encodes CASSFPAKNQPQHF.

This sequence joins TRBV6-5 and TRBJ2-7, with D maybe TRBD2 (5 bases). Germline CDR1 is MNHEY and CDR2 is SVGAGI. The CDR3 length is 13 residues. V lost 2 bases and J 6 bases, leaving 11 bases between the germline ends. CDR3 sequence: CASSYPSGTEQYF. The CDR3 DNA is TGTGCCAGCAGTTACCCAAGCGGTACCGAGCAGTACTTC.

CDR3 protein: CASSLRSGANVLTF. The CDR3, as DNA: TGTGCCAGCAGTCTCCGATCTGGGGCCAACGTCCTGACTTTC. The chain has TRBV2 and TRBJ2-6; D uncertain. Per the germline V gene, CDR1 is SNHLY and CDR2 is FYNNEI. This CDR3 region has 14 residues. V shed 5 bases and J shed 1 base, with 6 bases lying between them.

The rearrangement joins TRBV30 to TRBJ1-2, with a possible D match to TRBD1 (5 bases). Germline V gene sequence: CDR1 GTSNPN, CDR2 SVGIG (reference sequence). V dropped 0 bases and J dropped 4 bases, with 9 bases sitting between them. CDR3 length: 13 residues. The CDR3 loop is CAWSVVGAYGYTF. The CDR3 nucleotides read TGTGCCTGGAGTGTGGTAGGGGCCTATGGCTACACCTTC.

J is TRBJ2-2 and V is TRBV5-6; 7 positions agree with TRBD2. Looked up from germline, CDR1 is SGHDT and CDR2 is YYEEEE. The CDR3 is made up of 13 amino acids. J lost 13 bases, V lost 4 bases, and 10 bases had no gene match. The CDR3 region has the DNA TGTGCCAGCAGCCCAGGCCGGGGGGAACTGCTGTTTTTT. This encodes CASSPGRGELLFF.

This clone was found once. The J gene is TRBJ2-7, the V gene TRBV7-2, with D perhaps assigned TRBD1 or TRBD2 (5 bases each). Germline V CDR1 and CDR2: SGHTA, FQGNSA. Deletions cut 4 bases from V and 0 bases from J, with 13 bases between. The CDR3 contains 15 residues. The CDR3 here is CASSSRGALSYEQYF. CDR3 sequence (DNA): TGTGCCAGCAGCTCTAGGGGAGCCCTCTCCTACGAGCAGTACTTC.

This clone was recorded once. The rearrangement links TRBV6-5 to TRBJ2-7; D gene unclear. V was cut by 0 bases and J by 3 bases, with 6 bases left in between. There are 13 residues in the CDR3. Germline V CDR1 and CDR2: MNHEY, SVGAGI. CDR3 loop: CASSYSSSYEQYF. Written as DNA, the CDR3 is TGTGCCAGCAGTTACTCATCGAGCTACGAGCAGTACTTC.